The following is a T cell receptor (beta chain) sequence with its context. As yet, its antigen is unknown. This entry is derived from a study of cytomegalovirus exposure and HLA in healthy donors. General study findings and limits: When the data were analyzed later, several of the most significant clusters appeared to be linked to common viral pathogens. With later analysis, a missense DCLRE1C variant became linked to TCR beta V- and J-gene trimming.

The PCR used 60 Vbeta and 13 Jbeta primers. Clones were read by immunoSEQ multiplex PCR, and TCRdb kept only the in-frame ones, dropping some. The data show about 120,000 clones, around 80% seen once. CDR3 length: 15 residues. Per germline, CDR1 MNHNY and CDR2 SVGAGI (reference sequence). V dropped 6 bases and J dropped 9 bases, with 21 bases sitting between them. This clonotype originated in a man in his thirties or forties in good health and CMV-seropositive. The chain has TRBV6-6 and TRBJ2-1, with D maybe TRBD2 (6 bases). Sequencing used PBMCs. CDR3: CASSPGEGAGVEQFF. CDR3 DNA: TGTGCCAGCAGCCCGGGGGAAGGGGCCGGGGTTGAGCAGTTCTTC.